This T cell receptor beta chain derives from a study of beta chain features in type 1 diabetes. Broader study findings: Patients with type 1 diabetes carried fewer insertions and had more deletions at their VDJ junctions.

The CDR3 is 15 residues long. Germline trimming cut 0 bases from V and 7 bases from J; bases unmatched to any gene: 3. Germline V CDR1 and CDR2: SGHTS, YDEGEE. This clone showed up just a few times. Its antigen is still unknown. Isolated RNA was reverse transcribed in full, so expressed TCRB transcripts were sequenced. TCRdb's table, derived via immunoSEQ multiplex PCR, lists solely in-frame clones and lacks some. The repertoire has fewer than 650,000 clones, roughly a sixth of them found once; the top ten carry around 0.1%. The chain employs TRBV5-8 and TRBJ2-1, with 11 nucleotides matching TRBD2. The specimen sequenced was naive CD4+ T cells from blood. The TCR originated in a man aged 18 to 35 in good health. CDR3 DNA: TGTGCCAGCAGCTTGGAACTAGCGGGAGTTAATGAGCAGTTCTTC. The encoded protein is CASSLELAGVNEQFF.